The 10 T cell receptor beta chains listed next were all sequenced from one sample in a study of cytotoxic CD8 clonotypes in ibrutinib-treated CLL. TCRdb's table, derived via immunoSEQ multiplex PCR, lists solely in-frame clones and lacks some. The table shows fewer than 70,000 clones, with approximately 71% occurring only once. This sample comprised PBMCs, obtained after 12 months of ibrutinib treatment. These receptors all stem from a human donor with chronic lymphocytic leukemia.

The chain is built from TRBV5-1 and TRBJ2-3; D is undetermined. The V end was cut by 0 bases, the J end by 6 bases, with 11 bases between. The CDR3 has 14 residues. Germline CDR1 SGHRS, CDR2 YFSETQ. The CDR3 is CASSLGAIGDTQYF. The CDR3, as DNA: TGCGCCAGCAGCTTGGGGGCCATAGGGGATACGCAGTATTTT.

The chain has TRBV30 and TRBJ2-3, with 8 bases fitting TRBD2. The germline gives CDR1 GTSNPN, CDR2 SVGIG (reference sequence). This CDR3 is built from 16 residues. V was clipped by 2 bases and J by 1 base; unmatched bases: 8. As DNA, the CDR3 is TGTGCCTGGAGTTCCAAACTAGCGGCGGGCACAGATACGCAGTATTTT. Translated: CAWSSKLAAGTDTQYF.

The CDR3 loop reads CASSQTTGPDQPQHF. For the CDR3, the DNA is TGTGCCAGCAGTCAAACGACAGGACCGGATCAGCCCCAGCATTTT. The V gene is TRBV6-4, the J gene TRBJ1-5, with D tentatively TRBD1 (6 bases). Deletions cut 5 bases from V and 5 bases from J, with 16 bases between. The CDR3 runs to 15 residues. Germline CDR1 is MRHNA and CDR2 is SNTAGT.

This clone was seen a single time. V gene TRBV14 combines with J gene TRBJ1-2; 9 nucleotides match TRBD1. Germline trimming cut 3 bases from V and 5 bases from J; bases unmatched to any gene: 1. The CDR3 covers 13 residues. Germline V gene sequence: CDR1 SGHDN, CDR2 FVKESK. CDR3 sequence reads: CASSQGQGYGYTF. CDR3 coding DNA: TGTGCCAGCAGCCAGGGACAGGGATATGGCTACACCTTC. Drawing the rest from reference TRBV14 and TRBJ1-2, the complete variable domain is EAGVTQFPSHSVIEKGQTVTLRCDPISGHDNLYWYRRVMGKEIKFLLHFVKESKQDESGMPNNRFLAERTGGTYSTLKVQPAELEDSGVYFCASSQGQGYGYTFGSGTRLTVV.

V and J are TRBV7-2 and TRBJ1-4; D gene uncertain. Germline V gene data show CDR1 as SGHTA and CDR2 as FQGNSA. Trimming took off 1 base at V and 1 base at J, with 4 bases between the two ends. This CDR3 contains 14 residues. In nucleotides, the CDR3 is TGTGCCAGCAGCTTAGGGGGAACTAATGAAAAACTGTTTTTT. Translated, it gives CASSLGGTNEKLFF.

The CDR3 bases are TGTGCCTGGAGTAGATCGACCTCTGGAAACACCATATATTTT. Protein product: CAWSRSTSGNTIYF. V and J are TRBV30 and TRBJ1-3; D remains unclear. Trimming took off 2 bases at V and 0 bases at J, with 8 bases between the two ends. This CDR3 contains 14 residues. In germline, CDR1 is GTSNPN, CDR2 SVGIG (reference sequence).

The chain uses TRBV5-4 and TRBJ2-5; 12 nucleotides match TRBD2. The CDR3 has 13 residues. Trimming removed 6 bases from V and 4 bases from J; junction bases left unmatched: 1. Germline V gene data show CDR1 as SGHNT and CDR2 as YYREEE (reference sequence). CDR3 in amino acids: CASTTSGRETQYF. CDR3 nucleotide sequence: TGTGCCAGCACGACTAGCGGGAGAGAGACCCAGTACTTC.

This clone showed up just a few times. The chain employs TRBV4-1 and TRBJ2-3, with D perhaps matching TRBD2 (6 bases). Per the germline V gene, CDR1 is MGHRA and CDR2 is YSYEKL. The CDR3 consists of 13 residues. With 1 base removed from V and 6 bases from J, the gap between germline ends came to 8 bases. The CDR3 protein is CASSQVGGDTQYF. DNA of the CDR3: TGCGCCAGCAGCCAAGTTGGGGGGGATACGCAGTATTTT.

The sample holds a few counts of this clone. The chain recombines TRBV30 with TRBJ2-1, with 9 bases that match TRBD1. The V gene end was trimmed by 4 bases and the J gene end by 8 bases; junction bases not matched to a gene: 9. The CDR3 runs 14 residues. Germline V CDR1 and CDR2: GTSNPN, SVGIG (reference sequence). CDR3 bases: TGTGCCTGGAACCCCGGGACAGGGACGTATGAGCAGTTCTTC. Translated: CAWNPGTGTYEQFF.

The genes are TRBV6-4 and TRBJ2-3, with 10 bases aligning to TRBD1. Per germline, CDR1 MRHNA and CDR2 SNTAGT. The CDR3 totals 15 residues. V gave up 8 bases and J gave up 1 base; unmatched junction bases: 6. CDR3 sequence (DNA): TGTGCCAGCGCGGTGACAGGGGGCCGCACAGATACGCAGTATTTT. Protein: CASAVTGGRTDTQYF.